These 8 T cell receptor beta chains share one sample of origin, sequenced in a study of blood T cell repertoires in COVID-19. The table came from immunoSEQ multiplex PCR; TCRdb's copy has only in-frame clones and leaves some out. The repertoire consists of over 250,000 clones, with approximately 90% occurring once and the leading ten covering around 2%. Sample: PBMCs or T cells enriched from blood (not recorded which). These receptors were collected from a woman aged 60-70 years in a cohort exposed to, infected with or recovered from COVID-19 (not recorded which).

The chain is built from TRBV7-9 and TRBJ1-2, with 12 bases matching TRBD1. Unmatched junction bases numbered 12, after V lost 4 bases and J lost 6 bases. The V gene's germline CDR1 is SEHNR and CDR2 FQNEAQ (reference sequence). The CDR3 has 17 amino acids. The CDR3 DNA sequence: TGTGCCAGCAGCTCAACGCCTGCGGGACAGGGGGCTGATGGCTACACCTTC. Protein product: CASSSTPAGQGADGYTF. Complete variable domain (other parts from reference TRBV7-9 and TRBJ1-2): DTGVSQNPRHKITKRGQNVTFRCDPISEHNRLYWYRQTLGQGPEFLTYFQNEAQLEKSRLLSDRFSAERPKGSFSTLEIQRTEQGDSAMYLCASSSTPAGQGADGYTFGSGTRLTVV.

The V and J genes are TRBV11-1 and TRBJ2-1, with 10 positions matching TRBD2. V was clipped by 4 bases and J by 4 bases; unmatched bases: 4. Germline V gene data show CDR1 as SGHAT and CDR2 as FQDESV (reference sequence). The length of the CDR3 is 15 residues. Written as DNA, the CDR3 is TGTGCCAGCAGCTCCCTAGCGGGGGATTACAATGAGCAGTTCTTC. Protein product: CASSSLAGDYNEQFF.

This chain uses TRBV28 with TRBJ2-5; weak D call: TRBD1 (7 bases). V was shortened by 5 bases and J by 5 bases, with 12 bases between the two germline ends. In germline, CDR1 is MDHEN, CDR2 SYDVKM. The CDR3 runs to 13 residues. CDR3 nucleotide sequence: TGTGCCAGCAGTCAACAGGGGAGGGAGACCCAGTACTTC. It encodes CASSQQGRETQYF.

This clone is a singleton in its sample. The chain links TRBV7-2 to TRBJ2-3; 10 nucleotides agree with TRBD2. Trimming took 5 bases from V and 5 from J; bases not matched to a gene: 7. The CDR3 loop spans 15 amino acids. Germline V gene data show CDR1 as SGHTA and CDR2 as FQGNSA. The CDR3 here is CASSPSGRAGDTQYF. CDR3 nucleotide sequence: TGTGCCAGCAGCCCCAGCGGGAGGGCCGGAGATACGCAGTATTTT.

The V call is TRBV19, the J call TRBJ2-1, with 7 bases aligning to TRBD1. The junction had 4 bases not matched to a gene; V was cut back by 1 base and J by 7 bases. Germline V gives CDR1 LNHDA, CDR2 SQIVND (reference sequence). The CDR3 consists of 14 residues. The CDR3 is CASSIGQGLNEQFF. The CDR3 coding sequence is TGTGCCAGTAGTATAGGACAGGGATTGAATGAGCAGTTCTTC.

This chain joins TRBV6-5 and TRBJ1-2; D perhaps matches TRBD1 (6 bases). V was shortened by 0 bases and J by 8 bases, with 19 bases between the two germline ends. The length of the CDR3 is 16 residues. Germline CDR1 MNHEY, CDR2 SVGAGI. In DNA form, the CDR3 reads TGTGCCAGCAGTTACTCGAATCCAGGGGAAGGGTTGGGCTACACCTTC. This gives the protein CASSYSNPGEGLGYTF.

The rearrangement links TRBV7-6 to TRBJ2-1; D is unclear. Germline V gives CDR1 SGHVS, CDR2 FNYEAQ. V was pared by 8 bases and J by 7 bases, with 12 bases between. The CDR3 covers 12 residues. CDR3 coding DNA: TGTGCCAGCGGGTACAGTGGGAATGAGCAGTTCTTC. Protein sequence: CASGYSGNEQFF.

This chain uses TRBV30 with TRBJ2-3; 12 bases agree with TRBD1. Germline V gives CDR1 GTSNPN, CDR2 SVGIG (reference sequence). The ends lost 1 base at V and 6 bases at J; junction bases unmatched: 8. The CDR3 length is 16 residues. The CDR3 protein is CAWSAEGTGGSDTQYF. CDR3 in DNA: TGTGCCTGGAGTGCCGAAGGGACAGGGGGCTCTGATACGCAGTATTTT.